This section outlines one T cell receptor (beta chain) sequence together with its context. Looked up from germline, CDR1 is KGHSH and CDR2 is LQKENI. The CDR3 covers 13 residues. V lost 2 bases and J 6 bases, leaving 10 bases between the germline ends. The data originate from a study of OX40 agonist ivuxolimab in advanced cancers. About the study: Dose-escalation cases comprised hepatocellular carcinoma, melanoma, renal cell or head and neck cancer. Three patients, one with hepatocellular carcinoma and two with cutaneous melanoma, responded partially.

Produced via immunoSEQ multiplex PCR; TCRdb's table is partial and in-frame only. The table includes tens of thousands of clones, over 60% detected once. The sequence came from an adult with an advanced solid tumor such as melanoma, head and neck, liver or kidney cancer. The chain is built from TRBV18 and TRBJ1-2, with D maybe TRBD1 (5 bases). Sequencing was performed on CD4+ or CD8+ T cells sorted from blood, taken in a trial of the OX40 agonist ivuxolimab. Written as DNA, the CDR3 is TGTGCCAGCTCACCAGGCAGGGAACATGGCTACACCTTC. This gives the protein CASSPGREHGYTF.